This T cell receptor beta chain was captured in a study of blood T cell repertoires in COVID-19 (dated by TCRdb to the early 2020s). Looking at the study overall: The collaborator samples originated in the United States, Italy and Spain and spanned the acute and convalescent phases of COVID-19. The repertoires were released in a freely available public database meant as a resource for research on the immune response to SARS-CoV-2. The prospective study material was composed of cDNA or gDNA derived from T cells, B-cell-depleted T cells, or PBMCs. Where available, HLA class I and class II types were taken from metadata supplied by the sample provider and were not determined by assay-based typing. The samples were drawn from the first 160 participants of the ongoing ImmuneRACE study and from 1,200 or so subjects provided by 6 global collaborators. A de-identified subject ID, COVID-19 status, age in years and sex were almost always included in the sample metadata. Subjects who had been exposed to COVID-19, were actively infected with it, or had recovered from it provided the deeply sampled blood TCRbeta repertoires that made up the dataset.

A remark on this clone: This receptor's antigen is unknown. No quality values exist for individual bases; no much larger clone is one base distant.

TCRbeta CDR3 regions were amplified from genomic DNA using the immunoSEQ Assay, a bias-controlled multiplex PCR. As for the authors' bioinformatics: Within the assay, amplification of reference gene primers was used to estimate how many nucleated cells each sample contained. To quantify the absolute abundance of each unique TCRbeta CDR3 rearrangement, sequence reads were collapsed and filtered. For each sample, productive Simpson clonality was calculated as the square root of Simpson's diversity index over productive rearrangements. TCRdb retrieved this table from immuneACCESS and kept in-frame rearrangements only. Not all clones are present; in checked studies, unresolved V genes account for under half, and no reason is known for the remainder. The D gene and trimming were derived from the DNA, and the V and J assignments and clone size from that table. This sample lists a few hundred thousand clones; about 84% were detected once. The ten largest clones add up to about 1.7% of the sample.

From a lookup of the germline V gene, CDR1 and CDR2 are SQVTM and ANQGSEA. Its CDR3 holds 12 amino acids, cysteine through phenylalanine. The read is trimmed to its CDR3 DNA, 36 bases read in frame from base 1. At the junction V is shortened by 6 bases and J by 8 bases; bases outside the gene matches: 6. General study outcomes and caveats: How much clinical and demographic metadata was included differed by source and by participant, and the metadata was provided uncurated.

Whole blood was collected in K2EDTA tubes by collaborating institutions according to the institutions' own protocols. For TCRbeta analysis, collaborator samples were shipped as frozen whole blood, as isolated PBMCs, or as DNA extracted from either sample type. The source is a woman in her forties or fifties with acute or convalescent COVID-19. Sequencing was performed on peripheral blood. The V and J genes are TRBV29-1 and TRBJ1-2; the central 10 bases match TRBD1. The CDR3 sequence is CSVVGQGRGYTF. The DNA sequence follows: TGCAGCGTGGTGGGACAGGGGAGAGGCTACACCTTC.